Listed here are 23 T cell receptor beta chains from one sample, sequenced in a study of blood T cell repertoires in COVID-19. Assay used: immunoSEQ multiplex PCR; TCRdb lists only in-frame clones, some missing. The sample includes fewer than 450,000 clones, 90% to 95% of them seen just once. Sequenced sample: peripheral blood. Receptors originate from a woman aged 18-35 years who had recovered from COVID-19.

The chain links TRBV4-1 to TRBJ1-2; 7 positions match TRBD1. V shed 2 bases and J 8 bases; nucleotides not matched to a gene: 20. The germline V gene encodes CDR1 MGHRA and CDR2 YSYEKL. CDR3 length: 18 amino acids. The CDR3: CASSQRTTGVNRSCGYTF. CDR3 DNA sequence: TGCGCCAGCAGCCAACGTACTACAGGGGTTAATCGATCCTGCGGCTACACCTTC.

Details on this clone: Other DNA sequences in this specimen translate into the identical CDR3. The chain couples TRBV19 to TRBJ1-1; 8 bases map to TRBD1. J gave up 6 bases and V 9 bases, and 12 bases lay outside the gene matches. The CDR3 totals 14 residues. From germline, CDR1 is LNHDA and CDR2 SQIVND (reference sequence). The CDR3 nucleotides are TGTGCCAGCAGCTCAGGGGGCGCGCGGGCTGAAGCTTTCTTT. Its protein product is CASSSGGARAEAFF.

This clone has only one observation. The chain couples TRBV18 to TRBJ1-1, with 8 positions matching TRBD1. Germline V gene lookup returns CDR1 KGHSH and CDR2 LQKENI. The CDR3 is 13 residues long. V lost 6 bases, J lost 4 bases, and 4 bases stayed unmatched. The CDR3 DNA follows: TGTGCCAGCTCCCCAGACAGGGGCACTGAAGCTTTCTTT. Translated: CASSPDRGTEAFF.

This clone was detected once. This chain connects TRBV7-2 to TRBJ1-1; no firm D call. Per germline, CDR1 SGHTA and CDR2 FQGNSA. V was trimmed by 2 bases and J by 1 base, leaving 8 bases between them. The CDR3 totals 14 residues. CDR3 region: CASSLLAGNTEAFF. The CDR3, as DNA: TGTGCCAGCAGCTTATTGGCAGGGAACACTGAAGCTTTCTTT.

The genes are TRBV6-6 and TRBJ2-7; a weak D match, TRBD1 (6 bases). The CDR3 spans 14 residues. Trimming cost V 6 bases and J 1 base, with 13 bases left between them. Germline assignment: CDR1 MNHNY and CDR2 SVGAGI (reference sequence). The chain's CDR3 is CASRQPGHSYEQYV. CDR3 DNA: TGTGCCAGCAGGCAACCGGGACATTCCTACGAGCAGTACGTC.

The V and J genes are TRBV30 and TRBJ1-1, with 7 bases that match TRBD1. V dropped 0 bases and J dropped 10; count of bases not matched to a gene: 8. Germline-derived CDR1 and CDR2 are GTSNPN and SVGIG (reference sequence). The CDR3 has 13 amino acids. CDR3 amino acids: CAWSVQAGTVAFF. In nucleotides, the CDR3 is TGTGCCTGGAGTGTACAAGCCGGGACAGTAGCTTTCTTT.

The chain has TRBV30 and TRBJ1-3, with D possibly being TRBD1 (5 bases). The CDR3 totals 16 residues. The V gene's germline CDR1 is GTSNPN and CDR2 SVGIG (reference sequence). V was pared by 3 bases and J by 2 bases, with 17 bases between. CDR3 sequence reads: CAWRVFGGPTGNTIYF. The CDR3 nucleotides are TGTGCCTGGAGGGTTTTCGGGGGACCGACTGGAAACACCATATATTTT.

V gene TRBV6-2 or TRBV6-3 combines with J gene TRBJ2-3, with 7 bases matching TRBD2. Unmatched junction bases numbered 15, after V lost 2 bases and J lost 4 bases. Germline CDR1 MNHEY, CDR2 SVGEGT. The CDR3 runs 18 residues. In nucleotides, the CDR3 is TGTGCCAGCAGTTACGGGGCCCTCAGCGGGATGGGGGCAGATACGCAGTATTTT. As protein: CASSYGALSGMGADTQYF.

The V and J genes are TRBV2 and TRBJ2-5, with a tentative D call TRBD2 (6 bases). Germline V gene sequence: CDR1 SNHLY, CDR2 FYNNEI. Trimming took 7 bases from V and 2 from J, leaving 14 bases between them. The CDR3 is 14 residues long. CDR3 residues: CASTPTGTQETQYF. The CDR3 DNA follows: TGTGCCAGCACTCCAACCGGGACTCAAGAGACCCAGTACTTC.

V and J are TRBV6-5 and TRBJ2-7, with 8 bases fitting TRBD2. CDR3 length equals 14 residues. Germline CDR1 MNHEY, CDR2 SVGAGI. J gave up 7 bases and V 0 bases, and 5 bases lay outside the gene matches. The CDR3 sequence: CASSYSYGRGEQYV. The CDR3 region has the DNA TGTGCCAGCAGTTACTCGTACGGGAGGGGTGAGCAGTACGTC.

The V call is TRBV27, the J call TRBJ1-2; 7 bases map to TRBD1. Per the germline V gene, CDR1 is MNHEY and CDR2 is SMNVEV (reference sequence). After removal of 7 bases from V and 4 bases from J, the junction contained 12 bases not matched to a gene. The CDR3 is 15 amino acids. The CDR3 protein is CASTHSGGTIYGYTF. In nucleotides, the CDR3 is TGTGCCAGCACCCACTCAGGGGGGACAATCTATGGCTACACCTTC.

V gene TRBV5-1 combines with J gene TRBJ1-2; 9 bases match TRBD1. This CDR3 comprises 13 residues. CDR1 is SGHRS and CDR2 is YFSETQ in the germline V gene. After removal of 6 bases from V and 7 bases from J, the junction contained 7 bases not matched to a gene. CDR3 loop: CASKPGQGVGYTF. DNA of the CDR3: TGCGCCAGCAAGCCGGGACAGGGTGTTGGCTACACCTTC.

This chain uses TRBV6-2 or TRBV6-3 with TRBJ1-1, with D hard to call. The CDR3 covers 13 residues. Germline lookup yields CDR1 MNHEY and CDR2 SVGEGT. The V gene lost 5 bases and the J gene lost 11 bases, with 18 bases spanning the gap. The CDR3 coding sequence is TGTGCCAGCAGTCGGGGTCAGGCCGGGTGGGCTTTCTTT. It is translated as CASSRGQAGWAFF.

The CDR3 spells CASSTGTSYTSTDTQYF. CDR3 in DNA: TGTGCCAGTAGTACTGGGACTAGTTATACTAGCACAGATACGCAGTATTTT. The chain links TRBV19 to TRBJ2-3; 8 bases agree with TRBD2. Germline CDR1 reads LNHDA; CDR2 reads SQIVND (reference sequence). The CDR3 is 17 amino acids. V dropped 4 bases and J dropped 0; count of bases not matched to a gene: 9.

The chain is built from TRBV4-3 and TRBJ1-1; D possibly corresponds to TRBD1 (5 bases). CDR1 and CDR2 (germline): LGHNA, YSLEER. The CDR3 length is 14 residues. The V gene lost 4 bases and the J gene lost 9 bases, with 18 bases spanning the gap. The CDR3 DNA reads TGCGCCAGCAGCCGGGCCTATGACAGAATACAAGCTTTCTTT. Its protein product is CASSRAYDRIQAFF.

The chain links TRBV29-1 to TRBJ2-1, with D perhaps TRBD2 (6 bases). Germline V CDR1 and CDR2: SQVTM, ANQGSEA. Trimming left V 0 bases short and J 0 bases short, with 15 bases between. This CDR3 has 17 amino acids. In DNA form, the CDR3 reads TGCAGCGTTGAAGAAAGGCTAGCGCCTAGCTCCTACAATGAGCAGTTCTTC. As protein: CSVEERLAPSSYNEQFF.

The CDR3 is CASSQDRPGTVRTEAFF. Here the CDR3 DNA reads TGTGCCAGCAGCCAAGATCGGCCAGGGACAGTCCGCACTGAAGCTTTCTTT. The V and J genes are TRBV3-1 (or the pseudogene TRBV3-2) and TRBJ1-1; 7 nucleotides agree with TRBD1. The germline V gene has CDR1 LGHDT and CDR2 YNNKEL (reference sequence). The CDR3 consists of 17 residues. V lost 0 bases, J lost 4 bases, and 11 bases stayed unmatched.

The rearrangement links TRBV4-1 to TRBJ2-1, with 7 bases identical to TRBD1. V shed 1 base and J 6 bases; nucleotides not matched to a gene: 3. The CDR3 consists of 14 residues. Germline CDR1 MGHRA, CDR2 YSYEKL. The chain's CDR3 is CASSQVQGSNEQFF. CDR3 coding DNA: TGCGCCAGCAGCCAAGTACAGGGGAGCAATGAGCAGTTCTTC.

In the case of this clone: The identical CDR3 is also encoded by other nucleotide sequences in the sample. This rearrangement joins TRBV19 to TRBJ1-1; 7 bases line up with TRBD1. The CDR3 sequence is 13 residues long. Unmatched junction bases numbered 0, after V lost 4 bases and J lost 1 base. CDR1 is LNHDA, CDR2 SQIVND, per germline (reference sequence). The CDR3 coding sequence is TGTGCCAGTAGTAGGACAGGGAACACTGAAGCTTTCTTT. Translation: CASSRTGNTEAFF.

The rearrangement uses TRBV21-1 and TRBJ2-7; the D call in the table, TRBD2, was not verified against the DNA. TRBV21-1 constitutes a pseudogene. There are 11 residues in the CDR3. The CDR3 spells CASSIAPGEEV. Here the CDR3 DNA reads TGTGCCAGCAGCATCGCCCCGGGGGAAGAAGTC.

J is TRBJ1-1 and V is TRBV27; D remains unclear. V was cut by 5 bases and J by 3 bases, with 10 bases left in between. The CDR3 is 13 residues long. Looked up from germline, CDR1 is MNHEY and CDR2 is SMNVEV (reference sequence). CDR3 sequence reads: CASSPTPHTEAFF. CDR3 bases: TGTGCCAGCAGTCCCACTCCCCACACTGAAGCTTTCTTT.

The chain links TRBV6-5 to TRBJ2-4, with a possible D match to TRBD1 (6 bases). The CDR3 sequence is 14 residues long. The germline V gene has CDR1 MNHEY and CDR2 SVGAGI. V lost 0 bases, J lost 5 bases, and 8 bases lay in between. In DNA, the CDR3 is TGTGCCAGCAGTTACTCAGGGGGACAAAACATTCAGTACTTC. It codes for CASSYSGGQNIQYF.

The chain is built from TRBV5-6 and TRBJ1-2; 7 bases are shared with TRBD1. Per the germline V gene, CDR1 is SGHDT and CDR2 is YYEEEE. The CDR3 consists of 13 residues. Trimming cost V 2 bases and J 4 bases; bases outside gene matches: 2. In DNA, the CDR3 is TGTGCCAGCAGCTTACCAGGGGGCTATGGCTACACCTTC. Encoded protein: CASSLPGGYGYTF. Full variable domain (remainder filled in from reference TRBV5-6 and TRBJ1-2): DAGVTQSPTHLIKTRGQQVTLRCSPKSGHDTVSWYQQALGQGPQFIFQYYEEEERQRGNFPDRFSGHQFPNYSSELNVNALLLGDSALYLCASSLPGGYGYTFGSGTRLTVV.